The clone carrying this T cell receptor beta chain has at least ten counts. Its antigen is as yet unknown. TCRdb analysed the 5' RACE reads with MiXCR anew, one entry per CDR3 protein. The data contain around 490,000 distinct CDR3 sequences, roughly 5.3% of them singletons. These data are taken from a study of CD8 T cells in ankylosing spondylitis. Findings of the study overall: What appeared characteristic of ankylosing spondylitis blood was a TCR beta motif of eight highly homologous variants.

Trimming left V 0 bases short and J 4 bases short, with 12 bases between. Per germline, CDR1 DFQATT and CDR2 SNEGSKA (reference sequence). The CDR3 runs 14 residues. J is TRBJ1-1 and V is TRBV20-1; tentative D call: TRBD1 (5 bases). This receptor was taken from a male donor with ankylosing spondylitis. The sample consisted of blood, either unsorted or a sorted T cell fraction (not recorded which). DNA for the CDR3: TGCAGTGCTAGAGATGGGGGACTGATCACTGAAGCTTTCTTT. Translation: CSARDGGLITEAFF.